This record covers a single TCR beta chain. Time point of the sample: peripheral blood 6 weeks after treatment start. The V gene end was trimmed by 4 bases and the J gene end by 3 bases; junction bases not matched to a gene: 13. From germline, CDR1 is SGHAT and CDR2 FQNNGV. The CDR3 totals 17 residues. The data derive from a study of PD-L1 blockade in urothelial cancer. Produced via immunoSEQ multiplex PCR; TCRdb's table is partial and in-frame only. The table has around 110,000 clones, less than 95% seen once. The receptor comes from a man in his sixties with urothelial cancer. Specimen: PBMCs, collected around atezolizumab (anti-PD-L1) treatment. The rearrangement uses TRBV11-2 and TRBJ1-2, with TRBD1 matching 8 bases. The CDR3 nucleotides read TGTGCCAGCAGCTCATTGCAGGGGGCGATATTCGACTATGGCTACACCTTC. As protein: CASSSLQGAIFDYGYTF.